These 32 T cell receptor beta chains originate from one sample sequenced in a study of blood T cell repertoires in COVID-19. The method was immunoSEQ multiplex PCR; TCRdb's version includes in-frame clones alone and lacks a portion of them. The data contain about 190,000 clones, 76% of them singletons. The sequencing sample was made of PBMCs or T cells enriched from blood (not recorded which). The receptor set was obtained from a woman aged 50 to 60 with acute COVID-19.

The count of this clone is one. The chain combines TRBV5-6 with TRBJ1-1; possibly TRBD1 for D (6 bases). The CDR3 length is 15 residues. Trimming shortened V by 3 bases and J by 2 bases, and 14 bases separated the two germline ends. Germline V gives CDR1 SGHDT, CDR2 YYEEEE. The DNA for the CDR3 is TGTGCCAGCAGCTCCCTGGACAGAACAAACACTGAAGCTTTCTTT. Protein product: CASSSLDRTNTEAFF. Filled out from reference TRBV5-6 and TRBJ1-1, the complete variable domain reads DAGVTQSPTHLIKTRGQQVTLRCSPKSGHDTVSWYQQALGQGPQFIFQYYEEEERQRGNFPDRFSGHQFPNYSSELNVNALLLGDSALYLCASSSLDRTNTEAFFGQGTRLTVV.

Here the CDR3 reads CASSLSLILPDTQYF. In DNA, the CDR3 is TGTGCCAGCAGCTTATCATTAATACTCCCAGATACGCAGTATTTT. This chain connects TRBV7-2 to TRBJ2-3, with D hard to call. Trimming took 2 bases from V and 4 from J, leaving 13 bases between them. Germline V gene lookup returns CDR1 SGHTA and CDR2 FQGNSA. There are 15 residues in the CDR3.

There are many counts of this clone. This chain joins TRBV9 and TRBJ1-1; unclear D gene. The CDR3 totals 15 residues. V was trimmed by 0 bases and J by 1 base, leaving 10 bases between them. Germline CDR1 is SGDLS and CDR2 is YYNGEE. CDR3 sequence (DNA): TGTGCCAGCAGCGTAGACCCGGGTGAGAACACTGAAGCTTTCTTT. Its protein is CASSVDPGENTEAFF.

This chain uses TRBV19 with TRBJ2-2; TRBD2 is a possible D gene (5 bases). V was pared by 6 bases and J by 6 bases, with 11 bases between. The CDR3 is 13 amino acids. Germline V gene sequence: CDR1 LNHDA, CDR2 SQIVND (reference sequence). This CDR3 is CASRNTGSGELFF. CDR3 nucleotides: TGTGCCAGTAGAAACACGGGGTCCGGGGAGCTGTTTTTT.

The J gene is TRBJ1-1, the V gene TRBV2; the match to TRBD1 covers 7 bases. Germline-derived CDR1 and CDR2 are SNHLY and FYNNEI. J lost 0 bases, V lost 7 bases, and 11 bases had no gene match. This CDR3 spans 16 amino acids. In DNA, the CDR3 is TGTGCCAGCACGTATCAGGGGGATGCCTTGAACACTGAAGCTTTCTTT. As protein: CASTYQGDALNTEAFF.

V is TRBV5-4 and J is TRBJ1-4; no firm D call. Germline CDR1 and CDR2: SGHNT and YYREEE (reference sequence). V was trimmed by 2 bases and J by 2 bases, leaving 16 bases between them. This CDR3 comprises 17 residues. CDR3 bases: TGTGCCAGCAGCTTTCGTTTTCTCGGGGTGACTAATGAAAAACTGTTTTTT. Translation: CASSFRFLGVTNEKLFF.

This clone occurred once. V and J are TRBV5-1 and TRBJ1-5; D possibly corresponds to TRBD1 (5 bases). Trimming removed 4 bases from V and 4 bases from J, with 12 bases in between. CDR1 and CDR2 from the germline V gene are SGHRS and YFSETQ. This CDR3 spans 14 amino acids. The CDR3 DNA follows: TGCGCCAGCAGCCCCGGGACTCTTAATCAGCCCCAGCATTTT. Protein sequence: CASSPGTLNQPQHF.

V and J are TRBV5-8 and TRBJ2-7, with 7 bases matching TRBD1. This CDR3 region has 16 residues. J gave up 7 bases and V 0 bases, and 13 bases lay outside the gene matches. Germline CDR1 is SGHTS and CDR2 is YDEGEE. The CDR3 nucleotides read TGTGCCAGCAGCTTGGCCAACGACAGGGAGAGGGGGGAGCAGTACGTC. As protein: CASSLANDRERGEQYV.

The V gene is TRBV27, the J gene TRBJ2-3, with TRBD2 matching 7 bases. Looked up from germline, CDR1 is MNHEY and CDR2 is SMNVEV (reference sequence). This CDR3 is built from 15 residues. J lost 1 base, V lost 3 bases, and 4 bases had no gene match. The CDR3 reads CASSFPSGGTDTQYF. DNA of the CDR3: TGTGCCAGCAGTTTTCCCAGCGGGGGCACAGATACGCAGTATTTT.

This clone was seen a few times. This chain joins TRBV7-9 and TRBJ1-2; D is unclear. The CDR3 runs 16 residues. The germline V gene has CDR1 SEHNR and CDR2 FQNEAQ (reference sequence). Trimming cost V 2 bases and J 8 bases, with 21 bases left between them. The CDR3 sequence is CASSLSGGGEVKGYTF. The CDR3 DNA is TGTGCCAGCAGCTTAAGCGGCGGCGGGGAGGTAAAGGGCTACACCTTC.

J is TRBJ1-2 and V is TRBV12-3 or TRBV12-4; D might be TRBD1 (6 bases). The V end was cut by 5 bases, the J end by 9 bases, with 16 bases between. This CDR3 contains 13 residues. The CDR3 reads CASSPTGFGSYTF. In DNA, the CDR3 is TGTGCCAGCAGTCCGACAGGTTTCGGTAGCTACACCTTC.

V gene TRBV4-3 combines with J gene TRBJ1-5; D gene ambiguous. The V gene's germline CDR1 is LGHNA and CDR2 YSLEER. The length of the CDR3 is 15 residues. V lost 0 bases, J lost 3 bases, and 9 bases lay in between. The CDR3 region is CASSQDIADNQPQHF. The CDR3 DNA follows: TGCGCCAGCAGCCAAGATATAGCGGACAATCAGCCCCAGCATTTT.

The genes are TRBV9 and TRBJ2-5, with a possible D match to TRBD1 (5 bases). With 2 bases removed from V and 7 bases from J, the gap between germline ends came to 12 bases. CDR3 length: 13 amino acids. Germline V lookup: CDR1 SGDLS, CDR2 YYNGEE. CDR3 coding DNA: TGTGCCAGCAGCGTGGACCCCCAGGGGACCCAGTACTTC. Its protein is CASSVDPQGTQYF. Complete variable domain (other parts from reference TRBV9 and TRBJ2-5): DSGVTQTPKHLITATGQRVTLRCSPRSGDLSVYWYQQSLDQGLQFLIQYYNGEERAKGNILERFSAQQFPDLHSELNLSSLELGDSALYFCASSVDPQGTQYFGPGTRLLVL.

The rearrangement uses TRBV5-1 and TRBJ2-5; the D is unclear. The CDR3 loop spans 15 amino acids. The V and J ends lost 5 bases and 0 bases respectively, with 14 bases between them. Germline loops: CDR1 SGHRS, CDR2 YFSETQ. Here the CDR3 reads CASREAGTYQETQYF. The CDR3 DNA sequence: TGCGCCAGCAGAGAAGCAGGAACGTACCAAGAGACCCAGTACTTC.

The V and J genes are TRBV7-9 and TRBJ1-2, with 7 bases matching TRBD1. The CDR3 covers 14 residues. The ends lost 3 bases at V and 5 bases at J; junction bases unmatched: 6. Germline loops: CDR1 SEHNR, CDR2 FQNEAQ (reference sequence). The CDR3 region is CASSLGQSLYGYTF. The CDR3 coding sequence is TGTGCCAGCAGCTTGGGACAGAGTCTTTATGGCTACACCTTC.

CDR3 sequence (DNA): TGTGCCAGCAGTTACGGAGATAATGAAAAACTGTTTTTT. It translates to CASSYGDNEKLFF. The chain couples TRBV6-5 to TRBJ1-4, with D unclear. Germline-derived CDR1 and CDR2 are MNHEY and SVGAGI. V was trimmed by 2 bases and J by 4 bases, leaving 5 bases between them. The CDR3 runs to 13 residues.

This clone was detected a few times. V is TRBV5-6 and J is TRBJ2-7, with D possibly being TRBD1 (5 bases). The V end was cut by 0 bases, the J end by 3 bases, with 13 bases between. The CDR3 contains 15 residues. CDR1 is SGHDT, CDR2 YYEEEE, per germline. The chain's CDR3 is CASSLEGREIYEQYV. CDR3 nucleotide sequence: TGTGCCAGCAGCTTGGAGGGCAGGGAAATCTACGAGCAGTACGTC.

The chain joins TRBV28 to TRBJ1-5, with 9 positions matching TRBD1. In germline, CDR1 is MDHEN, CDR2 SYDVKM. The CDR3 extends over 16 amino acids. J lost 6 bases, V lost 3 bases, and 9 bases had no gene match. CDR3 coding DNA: TGTGCCAGCAGTTTTGGAGGACAGGGGAGTGGTCAGCCCCAGCATTTT. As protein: CASSFGGQGSGQPQHF.

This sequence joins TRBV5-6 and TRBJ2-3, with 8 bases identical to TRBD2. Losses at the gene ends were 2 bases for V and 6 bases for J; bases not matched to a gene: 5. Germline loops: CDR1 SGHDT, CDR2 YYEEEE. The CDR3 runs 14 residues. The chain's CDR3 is CASSFPTGGDTQYF. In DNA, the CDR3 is TGTGCCAGCAGCTTCCCAACGGGAGGGGATACGCAGTATTTT.

The CDR3 protein is CASRGLYNSPLHF. CDR3 nucleotides: TGTGCCAGCAGGGGCTTATATAATTCACCCCTCCACTTT. The V call is TRBV27, the J call TRBJ1-6; no clear D. V was pared by 6 bases and J by 4 bases, with 7 bases between. This CDR3 spans 13 amino acids. In germline, CDR1 is MNHEY, CDR2 SMNVEV (reference sequence).

The CDR3 coding sequence is TGTGCCAGCAGCGCTCGACAGGGGCATTCACCCCTCCACTTT. It translates to CASSARQGHSPLHF. This chain uses TRBV9 with TRBJ1-6; the match to TRBD1 covers 8 bases. CDR1 and CDR2 from the germline V gene are SGDLS and YYNGEE. The CDR3 sequence is 14 residues long. The V gene end was trimmed by 3 bases and the J gene end by 8 bases; junction bases not matched to a gene: 4.

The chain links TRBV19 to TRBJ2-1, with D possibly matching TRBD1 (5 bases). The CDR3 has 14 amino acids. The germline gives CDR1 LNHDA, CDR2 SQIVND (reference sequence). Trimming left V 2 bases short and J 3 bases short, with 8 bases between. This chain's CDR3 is CASSIMDNYNEQFF. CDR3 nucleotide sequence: TGTGCCAGTAGTATAATGGACAACTACAATGAGCAGTTCTTC.

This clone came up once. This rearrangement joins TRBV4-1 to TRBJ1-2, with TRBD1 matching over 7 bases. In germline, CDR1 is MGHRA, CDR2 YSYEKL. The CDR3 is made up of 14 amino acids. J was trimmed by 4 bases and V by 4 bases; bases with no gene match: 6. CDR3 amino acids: CASSLPGQSYGYTF. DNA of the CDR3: TGCGCCAGCAGCCTACCGGGACAGAGCTATGGCTACACCTTC.

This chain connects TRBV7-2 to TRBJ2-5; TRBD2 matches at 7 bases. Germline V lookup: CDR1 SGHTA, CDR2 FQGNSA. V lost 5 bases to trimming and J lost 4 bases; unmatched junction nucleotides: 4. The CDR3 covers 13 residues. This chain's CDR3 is CASSRGGGETQYF. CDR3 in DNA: TGTGCCAGCAGCCGTGGGGGGGGAGAGACCCAGTACTTC.

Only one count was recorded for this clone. The DNA for the CDR3 is TGTGCCAGCAGCTTGTGGCAGGGTGCTGGTAATGAGCAGTTCTTC. Amino acid sequence: CASSLWQGAGNEQFF. This chain uses TRBV5-6 with TRBJ2-1, with D possibly matching TRBD1 (5 bases). Germline V lookup: CDR1 SGHDT, CDR2 YYEEEE. The CDR3 is made up of 15 amino acids. V was shortened by 1 base and J by 7 bases, with 15 bases between the two germline ends.

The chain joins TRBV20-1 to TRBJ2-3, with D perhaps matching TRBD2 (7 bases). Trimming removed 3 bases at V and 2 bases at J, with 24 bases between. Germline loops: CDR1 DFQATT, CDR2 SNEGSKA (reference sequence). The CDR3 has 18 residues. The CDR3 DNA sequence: TGCAGTGCTAGTAAGGGTTCCTTCGGGGGGCCCCCCACAGATACGCAGTATTTT. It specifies CSASKGSFGGPPTDTQYF.

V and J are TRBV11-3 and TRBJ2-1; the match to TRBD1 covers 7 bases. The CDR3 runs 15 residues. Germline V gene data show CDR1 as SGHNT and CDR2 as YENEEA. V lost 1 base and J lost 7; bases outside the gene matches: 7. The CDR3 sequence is CASSLGGQARNEQFF. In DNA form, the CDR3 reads TGTGCCAGCAGCTTAGGTGGACAGGCCCGGAATGAGCAGTTCTTC. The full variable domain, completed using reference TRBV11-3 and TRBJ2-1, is EAGVVQSPRYKIIEKKQPVAFWCNPISGHNTLYWYLQNLGQGPELLIRYENEEAVDDSQLPKDRFSAERLKGVDSTLKIQPAELGDSAVYLCASSLGGQARNEQFFGPGTRLTVL.

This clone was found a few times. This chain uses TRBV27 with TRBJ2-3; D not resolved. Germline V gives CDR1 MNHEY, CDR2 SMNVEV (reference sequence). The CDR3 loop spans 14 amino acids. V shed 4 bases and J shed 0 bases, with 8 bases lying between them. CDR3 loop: CASSSQASTDTQYF. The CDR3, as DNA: TGTGCCAGCAGTTCCCAGGCGAGCACAGATACGCAGTATTTT.

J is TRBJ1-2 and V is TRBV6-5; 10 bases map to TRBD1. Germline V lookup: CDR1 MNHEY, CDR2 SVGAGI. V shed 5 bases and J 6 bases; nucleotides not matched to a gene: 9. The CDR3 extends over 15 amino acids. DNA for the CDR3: TGTGCCAGCAGTCTCCGCCCCGGGACAGGGGATGGCTACACCTTC. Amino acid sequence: CASSLRPGTGDGYTF.

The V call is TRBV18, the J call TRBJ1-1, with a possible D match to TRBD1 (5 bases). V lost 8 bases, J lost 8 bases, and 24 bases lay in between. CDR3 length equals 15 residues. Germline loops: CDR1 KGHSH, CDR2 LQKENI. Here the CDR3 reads CASQPSRGEGGEAFF. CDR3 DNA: TGTGCCAGCCAACCCTCCCGGGGGGAAGGTGGCGAAGCTTTCTTT.

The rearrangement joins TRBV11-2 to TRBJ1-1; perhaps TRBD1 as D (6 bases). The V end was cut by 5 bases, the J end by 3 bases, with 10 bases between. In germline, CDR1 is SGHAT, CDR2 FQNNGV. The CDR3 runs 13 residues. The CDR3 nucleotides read TGTGCCAGCAGCGCGACAGGCCACACTGAAGCTTTCTTT. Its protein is CASSATGHTEAFF.

The CDR3 DNA reads as TGTGCCAGCAGCTTTCAGGGGCCGAACTATGGCTACACCTTC. It codes for CASSFQGPNYGYTF. V and J are TRBV7-2 and TRBJ1-2; a possible D gene is TRBD1 (6 bases). The germline CDR1 and CDR2 sequences are SGHTA and FQGNSA. The ends were cut back, 3 bases at V and 2 bases at J, with 10 bases in the middle. The CDR3 is made up of 14 amino acids.